Below are 8 T cell receptor beta chains sequenced from a single sample in a study of post-analysis software for immune sequencing data. General study points: Included in a set of about 5 TRBV segments more frequent in patients than controls were TRBV5-6, TRBV5-1 and TRBV20-1.

Unique molecular identifiers were carried by the TCR beta cDNA libraries. Each CDR3 protein is one row after TCRdb ran MiXCR on the PCR reads. Counted here are about 770,000 distinct CDR3 sequences, about half occurring once; the ten biggest clones make up 4.9%. These TCRs' antigens remain unknown. Sequences were obtained from blood. The receptors come from a girl aged 10 to 17 with multiple sclerosis.

This clonotype was counted a few times. The rearrangement joins TRBV12-3 or TRBV12-4 to TRBJ2-7; 13 bases are shared with TRBD2. Trimming cost V 4 bases and J 3 bases; bases outside gene matches: 9. The CDR3 extends over 17 amino acids. CDR3 in DNA: TGTGCCAGCAGTTCCTGGACTAGCGGGAGAGGGTTCTACGAGCAGTACTTC. Translating gives CASSSWTSGRGFYEQYF.

This chain connects TRBV11-1 to TRBJ2-1; 9 bases are a match to TRBD1. This CDR3 spans 15 amino acids. J was trimmed by 4 bases and V by 6 bases; bases with no gene match: 7. Germline V CDR1 and CDR2: SGHAT, FQDESV (reference sequence). CDR3 bases: TGTGCCAGCAGTCCACAGGGGGCCGAGTACAATGAGCAGTTCTTC. Its translation: CASSPQGAEYNEQFF.

This clonotype was detected only a few times. The chain has TRBV29-1 and TRBJ2-5; TRBD1 matches 9 bases. V lost 7 bases, J lost 4 bases, and 7 bases stayed unmatched. The V gene's germline CDR1 is SQVTM and CDR2 ANQGSEA. CDR3 length equals 13 residues. This CDR3 reads CSAVQGAGETQYF. The CDR3 DNA reads TGCAGCGCTGTACAGGGGGCTGGAGAGACCCAGTACTTC.

This clonotype occurred a few times. V gene TRBV5-1 combines with J gene TRBJ2-7, with D possibly called TRBD1 or TRBD2 (5 bases each). The CDR3 runs to 15 residues. The germline gives CDR1 SGHRS, CDR2 YFSETQ. V dropped 2 bases and J dropped 1 base, with 13 bases sitting between them. Written as DNA, the CDR3 is TGCGCCAGCAGCTTAGTGGGGGTGAGGTCCTACGAGCAGTACTTC. Residues: CASSLVGVRSYEQYF.

This clonotype has more than one count but fewer than ten. The chain uses TRBV29-1 and TRBJ2-5; 14 nucleotides align to TRBD2. Trimming took 7 bases from V and 12 from J; bases not matched to a gene: 7. This CDR3 has 12 amino acids. CDR1 is SQVTM, CDR2 ANQGSEA, per germline. The CDR3 reads CSAPGLAGEEYF. In nucleotides, the CDR3 is TGCAGCGCGCCGGGACTAGCGGGAGAGGAGTACTTC.

Only a few counts were recorded for this clonotype. The chain carries TRBV5-1 and TRBJ2-1; TRBD2 matches 8 bases. Germline V gene lookup returns CDR1 SGHRS and CDR2 YFSETQ. The junction had 11 bases not matched to a gene; V was cut back by 4 bases and J by 8 bases. This CDR3 is 15 amino acids long. CDR3 residues: CASSGWISGTDEQFF. In DNA, the CDR3 is TGCGCCAGCAGCGGATGGATTAGCGGGACCGATGAGCAGTTCTTC.

The V and J genes are TRBV11-2 and TRBJ2-1, with TRBD2 identical over 7 bases. Germline-derived CDR1 and CDR2 are SGHAT and FQNNGV. After removal of 5 bases from V and 7 bases from J, the junction contained 11 bases not matched to a gene. The CDR3 consists of 15 residues. CDR3 nucleotides: TGTGCCAGCAGCAATCTAGCGGAGAGGGGTAATGAGCAGTTCTTC. This encodes CASSNLAERGNEQFF.

This clonotype was seen a single time. The chain couples TRBV4-1 to TRBJ2-4; D perhaps matches TRBD1 (5 bases). The DNA end is a closer match to TRBJ2-7, so the J assignment may be wrong. CDR3 length equals 14 residues. Germline V gives CDR1 MGHRA, CDR2 YSYEKL. The CDR3 region is CASSHLAGSDEQYF. The CDR3 nucleotides are TGCGCCAGCAGCCACCTGGCAGGGTCCGACGAGCAGTACTTC.